This TCR beta chain was recorded in a study of blood T cell repertoires in COVID-19. Study at large: Donors in the United States, Italy and Spain gave samples during acute or convalescent COVID-19. PBMCs, B-cell-depleted T cells, or T cells provided the cDNA or gDNA that made up the material.

Source study methods: Researchers report that nucleated cell counts were estimated from reference gene primer amplification. Clones were read by immunoSEQ multiplex PCR, and TCRdb kept only the in-frame ones, dropping some. That table is the source of V, J and clone size, and D and trimming were worked out from the DNA. The sample contains some 87,000 clones, approximately 78% of which appear only once. Trimming took off 5 bases at V and 6 bases at J, with 10 bases between the two ends. This CDR3 region has 13 residues. CDR1 and CDR2 from the germline V gene are MDHEN and SYDVKM. Sequenced material: peripheral blood. The sequence derives from a human donor in a cohort sampled during active COVID-19. This rearrangement joins TRBV28 to TRBJ2-2; D perhaps matches TRBD2 (5 bases). The CDR3 bases are TGTGCCAGCAGTCTCGGCGGGTCCGGGGAGCTGTTTTTT. It translates to CASSLGGSGELFF.